These 20 T cell receptor beta chains originate from one sample sequenced in a study of identical twins' blood T cells (dated by TCRdb to the early 2010s). The library came from 5' RACE. TCRdb records Illumina Genome Analyzer IIx as the sequencer. TCRdb reworked the public reads: Q25 trimming with fastp, MiXCR clone assembly, productive beta chains retained. Every distinct CDR3 protein forms one entry, paired with its most common genes and DNA. This sample has fewer than 450,000 distinct CDR3 sequences in its table, and 25% to 35% of those were observed once. The top ten constitute more than 5.5% of the sample. The material sequenced was PBMCs. The receptor source for this set is a woman aged 18 to 55 in good health.

The gene calls are TRBV29-1 and TRBJ1-1; unclear D gene. The CDR3 sequence is 14 residues long. Germline values: CDR1 SQVTM, CDR2 ANQGSEA. V was pared by 6 bases and J by 0 bases, with 14 bases between. Written as DNA, the CDR3 is TGCAGCGTCGTTGAATGGGGTATGAACACTGAAGCTTTCTTT. Its translation is CSVVEWGMNTEAFF.

This chain uses TRBV6-5 with TRBJ1-3; a possible D gene is TRBD1 (5 bases). Germline V lookup: CDR1 MNHEY, CDR2 SVGAGI. CDR3 size: 17 residues. The V end lost 0 bases, the J end lost 4 bases, and 16 bases lay between the germline ends. The CDR3 DNA follows: TGTGCCAGCAGTTACTCTGAAGGGGCGAGGGACGGAAACACCATATATTTT. It encodes CASSYSEGARDGNTIYF.

This clonotype appeared a few times. The chain uses TRBV6-6 and TRBJ1-3; a weak D match, TRBD1 (6 bases). Germline values: CDR1 MNHNY, CDR2 SVGAGI (reference sequence). This CDR3 has 15 residues. Trimming cost V 4 bases and J 1 base, with 11 bases left between them. The CDR3 is CASSFQGLSGNTIYF. The CDR3 DNA sequence: TGTGCCAGCAGTTTCCAGGGGTTATCTGGAAACACCATATATTTT.

Many counts were recorded for this clonotype. This chain connects TRBV4-2 to TRBJ1-2, with D hard to call. CDR1 LGHNA and CDR2 YNFKEQ come from the germline V gene. Trimming stripped 0 bases from V and 4 bases from J, with 12 bases between. The CDR3 is made up of 15 amino acids. CDR3 nucleotides: TGTGCCAGCAGCCAAGAGATCAGGTCTCCCTATGGCTACACCTTC. Residues: CASSQEIRSPYGYTF.

This clonotype was recorded many times. The J gene is TRBJ2-2, the V gene TRBV2; D gene uncertain. The CDR3 is 14 residues long. The V end was cut by 7 bases, the J end by 0 bases, with 9 bases between. Per the germline V gene, CDR1 is SNHLY and CDR2 is FYNNEI. The CDR3: CASKAVANTGELFF. The DNA for the CDR3 is TGTGCCAGCAAGGCGGTCGCGAACACCGGGGAGCTGTTTTTT.

As to this clonotype: A single base separates this from a much larger clone, so it may be a read error. This rearrangement joins TRBV5-1 to TRBJ1-5; possibly TRBD1 for D (5 bases). This CDR3 spans 15 amino acids. Germline values: CDR1 SGHRS, CDR2 YFSETQ. The CDR3 spells CSSSLYGGVDQPQHF. DNA of the CDR3: TGCTCCAGCAGCTTGTACGGGGGTGTTGATCAGCCCCAGCATTTT.

In this sample, this clonotype turned up a few times. The chain carries TRBV19 and TRBJ2-2; no reliable D call. Trimming took off 9 bases at V and 0 bases at J, with 2 bases between the two ends. CDR3 length equals 11 residues. Germline lookup yields CDR1 LNHDA and CDR2 SQIVND (reference sequence). CDR3: CARSNTGELFF. CDR3 sequence (DNA): TGTGCCAGGTCGAACACCGGGGAGCTGTTTTTT.

The chain uses TRBV2 and TRBJ2-1; either TRBD1 or TRBD2 may fit D (5 bases each). This CDR3 comprises 14 residues. Trimming removed 5 bases at V and 7 bases at J, with 15 bases between. Germline V lookup: CDR1 SNHLY, CDR2 FYNNEI. The CDR3 spells CASSTSGRRNEQFF. As DNA, the CDR3 is TGTGCCAGCAGTACCTCGGGGCGGAGGAATGAGCAGTTCTTC.

This clonotype has a handful of counts. The rearrangement uses TRBV27 and TRBJ1-2, with 9 bases that match TRBD1. This CDR3 is built from 15 residues. With V trimmed by 4 bases and J by 6 bases, 9 bases remained unmatched. The V gene's germline CDR1 is MNHEY and CDR2 SMNVEV (reference sequence). This chain's CDR3 is CASSSIQGASNGYTF. CDR3 sequence (DNA): TGTGCCAGCAGTTCCATACAGGGGGCAAGTAATGGCTACACCTTC.

At least ten counts were recorded for this clonotype. The chain recombines TRBV29-1 with TRBJ2-5, with D unresolved. Looked up from germline, CDR1 is SQVTM and CDR2 is ANQGSEA. V shed 0 bases and J shed 0 bases, with 5 bases lying between them. The CDR3 is 13 residues long. The CDR3 region is CSVEDLHQETQYF. The CDR3 DNA follows: TGCAGCGTTGAAGATCTGCACCAAGAGACCCAGTACTTC.

J is TRBJ1-6 and V is TRBV7-8; D is perhaps TRBD1 (5 bases). The CDR3 covers 16 residues. Germline CDR1 is SGHVS and CDR2 is FQNEAQ. V lost 7 bases, J lost 1 base, and 14 bases lay in between. Here the CDR3 reads CASNRQGGSYNSPLHF. The CDR3 DNA sequence: TGTGCCAGCAACCGGCAGGGTGGTTCCTATAATTCACCCCTCCACTTT.

The chain's CDR3 is CSVEPTTGIGGYTF. The CDR3 DNA sequence: TGCAGCGTTGAACCTACGACAGGGATAGGTGGCTACACCTTC. The chain is built from TRBV29-1 and TRBJ1-2, with 7 bases fitting TRBD1. This CDR3 has 14 residues. V shed 2 bases and J 7 bases; nucleotides not matched to a gene: 10. Germline V gene sequence: CDR1 SQVTM, CDR2 ANQGSEA.

V gene TRBV12-3 or TRBV12-4 combines with J gene TRBJ1-5, with TRBD1 as a possible D gene (5 bases). This CDR3 comprises 16 residues. The V gene lost 5 bases and the J gene lost 7 bases, with 21 bases spanning the gap. Written as DNA, the CDR3 is TGTGCCAGCAGTCCTCGGGTTAAAGGGGTTACCCAGCCCCAGCATTTT. Amino acids: CASSPRVKGVTQPQHF.

The V call is TRBV5-1, the J call TRBJ1-1; a possible D gene is TRBD1 (5 bases). The CDR3 totals 16 residues. The germline V and J ends were trimmed by 4 bases and 3 bases, with 19 bases remaining between them. CDR1 and CDR2 from the germline V gene are SGHRS and YFSETQ. CDR3 residues: CASSTSGWSLDTEAFF. CDR3 nucleotides: TGCGCCAGCAGCACTTCAGGGTGGAGTCTGGACACTGAAGCTTTCTTT.

On this clonotype: A read error may be the cause here, since a much bigger clone is one base away. The conserved final phenylalanine or tryptophan is absent from the CDR3, which likely points to a read error. The genes are TRBV3-1 and TRBJ1-1; 8 nucleotides line up with TRBD1. The germline V gene has CDR1 LGHDT and CDR2 YNNKEL (reference sequence). This CDR3 is 15 amino acids long. V shed 4 bases and J 4 bases; nucleotides not matched to a gene: 8. In DNA, the CDR3 is TGTGCCAGCAGCCCACACTTAACAGGGGGCACTGAAGCTTTCCTT. Protein: CASSPHLTGGTEAFL.

This clonotype was recorded a few times. V is TRBV20-1 and J is TRBJ1-6; weak D call: TRBD1 (5 bases). The germline V gene encodes CDR1 DFQATT and CDR2 SNEGSKA (reference sequence). CDR3 length equals 16 residues. The germline V and J ends were trimmed by 0 bases and 0 bases, with 9 bases remaining between them. CDR3 protein: CSARDRGSSYNSPLHF. In DNA form, the CDR3 reads TGCAGTGCTAGAGATCGGGGGAGCTCCTATAATTCACCCCTCCACTTT.

J is TRBJ2-1 and V is TRBV11-2; TRBD1 or TRBD2 may be the D gene (5 bases each). The CDR3 length is 17 residues. Germline assignment: CDR1 SGHAT and CDR2 FQNNGV. With 6 bases removed from V and 2 bases from J, the gap between germline ends came to 20 bases. The chain's CDR3 is CASSPSMGTPPYNEQFF. As DNA, the CDR3 is TGTGCCAGCAGTCCAAGTATGGGGACGCCTCCCTACAATGAGCAGTTCTTC.

This clonotype was counted ten times or more. The V call is TRBV18, the J call TRBJ2-5; unclear D gene. V dropped 7 bases and J dropped 4 bases, with 13 bases sitting between them. The germline V gene encodes CDR1 KGHSH and CDR2 LQKENI. The CDR3 is made up of 13 amino acids. As DNA, the CDR3 is TGTGCCAGCTGTCAAAACCTCGGAGAGACCCAGTACTTC. Its protein is CASCQNLGETQYF. The variable domain in full, completed from reference TRBV18 and TRBJ2-5, reads NAGVMQNPRHLVRRRGQEARLRCSPMKGHSHVYWYRQLPEEGLKFMVYLQKENIIDESGMPKERFSAEFPKEGPSILRIQQVVRGDSAAYFCASCQNLGETQYFGPGTRLLVL.

The chain combines TRBV6-1 with TRBJ1-3, with D maybe TRBD1 (6 bases). Per the germline V gene, CDR1 is MNHNS and CDR2 is SASEGT. This CDR3 region has 14 residues. The V end was cut by 6 bases, the J end by 4 bases, with 13 bases between. The chain's CDR3 is CASSPRGGGNTIYF. In DNA form, the CDR3 reads TGTGCCAGCAGCCCCCGAGGGGGAGGAAACACCATATATTTT.

Only a few counts were recorded for this clonotype. The chain links TRBV9 to TRBJ1-1, with TRBD1 matching over 9 bases. The V gene end was trimmed by 4 bases and the J gene end by 0 bases; junction bases not matched to a gene: 7. CDR3 length: 16 residues. Germline CDR1 reads SGDLS; CDR2 reads YYNGEE. The CDR3 DNA is TGTGCCAGCAGCCCGCGGGACAGGGTCCTGAACACTGAAGCTTTCTTT. Translation gives CASSPRDRVLNTEAFF. Combining the CDR3 with reference TRBV9 and TRBJ1-1 gives the whole variable domain DSGVTQTPKHLITATGQRVTLRCSPRSGDLSVYWYQQSLDQGLQFLIQYYNGEERAKGNILERFSAQQFPDLHSELNLSSLELGDSALYFCASSPRDRVLNTEAFFGQGTRLTVV.